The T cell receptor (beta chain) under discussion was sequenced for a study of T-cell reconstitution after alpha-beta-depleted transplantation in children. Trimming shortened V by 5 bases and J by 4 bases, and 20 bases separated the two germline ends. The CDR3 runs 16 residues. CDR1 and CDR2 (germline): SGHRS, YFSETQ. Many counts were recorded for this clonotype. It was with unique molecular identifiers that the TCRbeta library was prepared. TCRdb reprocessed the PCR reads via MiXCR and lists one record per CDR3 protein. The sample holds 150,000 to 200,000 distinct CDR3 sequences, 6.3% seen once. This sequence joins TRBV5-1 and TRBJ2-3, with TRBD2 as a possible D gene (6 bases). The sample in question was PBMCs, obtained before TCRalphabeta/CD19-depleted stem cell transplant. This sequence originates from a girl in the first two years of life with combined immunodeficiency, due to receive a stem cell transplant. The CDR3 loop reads CASRWRRGGFPDTQYF. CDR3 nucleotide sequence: TGCGCCAGCAGGTGGAGACGGGGAGGTTTTCCAGATACGCAGTATTTT.